This TCR beta chain originates from a study of blood T cell repertoires in COVID-19. Original handling: Scientists estimated how many nucleated cells there were by amplifying reference gene primers. Profiling relied on immunoSEQ multiplex PCR, and the TCRdb table lists in-frame clones only, not all of them. V and J calls and clone size are copied from that table; D and trimming were computed from the DNA. The sample shows under 200,000 clones, under 90% of them seen only once. The germline V gene encodes CDR1 LNHDA and CDR2 SQIVND (reference sequence). The CDR3 sequence is 15 residues long. V was pared by 3 bases and J by 10 bases, with 16 bases between.

The sequencing sample was made of peripheral blood. V usage is TRBV19 and J usage is TRBJ1-6; D unresolved. This receptor was obtained from a man in his sixties with acute or convalescent COVID-19. The CDR3 DNA reads TGTGCCAGTAGTATGGTCGCCTCAGCCGGGTCACCCCTCCACTTT. Translating gives CASSMVASAGSPLHF.